Each of the 7 T cell receptor beta chains below was sequenced from the same sample in a study of human T cells and chemical hapten exposure. The time point: patch test 2, 6 weeks after DPC sensitization. As to treatment: therapeutic diphenylcyclopropenone sensitization with weekly scalp DPC. TCRdb itself ran the RACE reads through MiXCR, one entry per CDR3 protein. The sample yields 140,000 or so distinct CDR3 sequences, over 9.5% seen once. The source was whole blood, collected in connection with sensitization to the hapten diphenylcyclopropenone (DPC). These receptors all stem from a woman aged 50 to 60 with alopecia areata. Some clones in this sample may be carry-over from other donors' samples.

This clonotype has more than one count but fewer than ten. The J gene is TRBJ1-6, the V gene TRBV5-5; TRBD1 is a possible D gene (5 bases). V was pared by 4 bases and J by 2 bases, with 22 bases between. The CDR3 has 19 amino acids. Germline V gene data show CDR1 as SGHKS and CDR2 as YYEKEE (reference sequence). The CDR3 region is CASSRRDSARGAYNSPLHF. Written as DNA, the CDR3 is TGTGCCAGCAGCCGCCGGGACTCCGCCCGTGGGGCCTATAATTCACCCCTCCACTTT.

The chain carries TRBV29-1 and TRBJ2-7, with D perhaps matching TRBD1 or TRBD2 (5 bases each). There are 11 residues in the CDR3. Germline-derived CDR1 and CDR2 are SQVTM and ANQGSEA. Trimming cost V 6 bases and J 9 bases, with 15 bases left between them. The CDR3 loop reads CSVRDPEVQYF. The DNA for the CDR3 is TGCAGCGTGAGGGACCCCGAGGTGCAGTACTTC.

The chain links TRBV4-1 to TRBJ1-4; D possibly corresponds to TRBD1 (6 bases). V was shortened by 9 bases and J by 0 bases, with 8 bases between the two germline ends. Germline CDR1 and CDR2: MGHRA and YSYEKL. CDR3 size: 13 residues. In nucleotides, the CDR3 is TGCGCCAGTTCAGGGGCAACTAATGAAAAACTGTTTTTT. This gives the protein CASSGATNEKLFF.

The sample holds many counts of this clonotype. This chain connects TRBV11-2 to TRBJ2-7, with 9 positions matching TRBD2. The germline V gene has CDR1 SGHAT and CDR2 FQNNGV. The CDR3 is 13 amino acids. After removal of 7 bases from V and 5 bases from J, the junction contained 6 bases not matched to a gene. CDR3 sequence: CASTSGTPHEQYF. Written as DNA, the CDR3 is TGTGCCAGCACTAGCGGGACCCCCCACGAGCAGTACTTC.

CDR3 region: CASFPRGRGITEAFF. CDR3 nucleotide sequence: TGTGCCAGCTTCCCAAGGGGGAGGGGAATTACTGAAGCTTTCTTT. The V and J genes are TRBV28 and TRBJ1-1; D might be TRBD1 (6 bases). The CDR3 is 15 residues long. CDR1 is MDHEN and CDR2 is SYDVKM in the germline V gene. V was trimmed by 8 bases and J by 5 bases, leaving 21 bases between them.

As concerns this clonotype: Possible read error: a much larger clone is one base away. This is likely a read error, given that the CDR3 carries no conserved phenylalanine or tryptophan at its end. The chain combines TRBV19 with TRBJ2-3; the D is unclear. The V gene's germline CDR1 is LNHDA and CDR2 SQIVND (reference sequence). The V end lost 0 bases, the J end lost 3 bases, and 10 bases lay between the germline ends. CDR3 length: 15 amino acids. This CDR3 reads CASSIEVSPTDTQYL. CDR3 DNA sequence: TGTGCCAGTAGTATAGAGGTTAGCCCGACAGATACGCAGTATTTA.

This sequence joins TRBV14 and TRBJ1-3; D gene unclear. This CDR3 contains 16 residues. The germline V gene has CDR1 SGHDN and CDR2 FVKESK. The V end was cut by 4 bases, the J end by 0 bases, with 13 bases between. The CDR3 reads CASSPRGVSSGNTIYF. Written as DNA, the CDR3 is TGTGCCAGCAGCCCCCGCGGAGTTAGCTCTGGAAACACCATATATTTT.